Listed below are T cell receptor beta chains from one sample, sequenced in a study of OX40 agonist ivuxolimab in advanced cancers. The data were produced by immunoSEQ multiplex PCR, yet TCRdb's version contains in-frame clones alone and is incomplete. The table includes some 76,000 clones, approximately 80% detected once. Sequencing was performed on CD4+ or CD8+ T cells sorted from blood, taken in a trial of the OX40 agonist ivuxolimab. Source of these receptors: an adult with an advanced solid tumor such as melanoma, head and neck, liver or kidney cancer. Both conserved end residues are part of each CDR3. D genes are given only for firm matches. Clone sizes are given selectively: once, few, many, or a class where the clone is expanded.

cdr3_nt cdr3_aa j_call clone_size v_call d_call
TGTGCCAGCAGCCGACAGGGGGTCTATGGCTACACCTTC CASSRQGVYGYTF TRBJ1-2 . TRBV6-5 TRBD1
TGTGCCAGCTCACCGCCGAATTTCAACTTACTATTTTTTTTTCCTAACTATGGCTACACCTTC CASSPPNFNLLFFFPNYGYTF TRBJ1-2 . TRBV18 .
TGTGCCAGTAAGGAAGGGACCGGGAGGACTGAAGCTTTCTTT CASKEGTGRTEAFF TRBJ1-1 . TRBV19 .
TGTGCCAGCAGTTACGGGAGGACCGCCCTCGAGCAGTACTTC CASSYGRTALEQYF TRBJ2-7 . TRBV6-5 .
TGCGCCAGCAGTGTGTGGCGGGAGTTTGGCACAGATACGCAGTATTTT CASSVWREFGTDTQYF TRBJ2-3 . TRBV10-2 TRBD2
TGTGCCAGCAGTTACTCGGCCGGAGGAAACTATGGCTACACCTTC CASSYSAGGNYGYTF TRBJ1-2 . TRBV6-5 .
TGTGCCAGCAGCCTAGCGGGGACGAACACCGGGGAGCTGTTTTTT CASSLAGTNTGELFF TRBJ2-2 . TRBV9 TRBD2
TGCGCCAGCAGCAGGGGACAGCGGTACGAGCAGTACTTC CASSRGQRYEQYF TRBJ2-7 . TRBV5-1 TRBD1
TGTGCCAGCAGCCACCAGATCTACAATGAGCAGTTCTTC CASSHQIYNEQFF TRBJ2-1 . TRBV14 .
TGTGCCAGCAGTTACGGTCGGGGCTTCTATGGCTACACCTTC CASSYGRGFYGYTF TRBJ1-2 . TRBV6-5 .
TGTGCCAGCAGCGCCGCAGGGGGCGGTACAGATACGCAGTATTTT CASSAAGGGTDTQYF TRBJ2-3 . TRBV11-3 TRBD1
TGTGCCAGCAGCGTAGGTTCCTCTGGAAACACCATATATTTT CASSVGSSGNTIYF TRBJ1-3 . TRBV9 .
TGTGCCAGCAGCTACTCGTGGGGACAGGGATCCTACGAGCAGTACTTC CASSYSWGQGSYEQYF TRBJ2-7 . TRBV7-2 TRBD1
TGTGCCAGCTCACCAAATTGGCAGGGGGATGGCTACACCTTC CASSPNWQGDGYTF TRBJ1-2 . TRBV18 TRBD1
TGTGCCAGCAGTTACAGGGACTCCTACGAGCAGTACTTC CASSYRDSYEQYF TRBJ2-7 . TRBV27 .
TGTGCCAGCAGCTACGGGACTAGCGGGAGCGAGGAGCAGTTCTTC CASSYGTSGSEEQFF TRBJ2-1 . TRBV11-2 TRBD2
TGTGCCTGGAGGGAGTCCTACAATGAGCAGTTCTTC CAWRESYNEQFF TRBJ2-1 once TRBV30 .
TGTGCCAGCAGCCAAACGGGGGGAGGGCTAACGGAAAATGAGCAGTTCTTC CASSQTGGGLTENEQFF TRBJ2-1 . TRBV4-2 TRBD2
TGTGCCAGCAGTTACGGCCGCAGGGGGTACACTGAAGCTTTCTTT CASSYGRRGYTEAFF TRBJ1-1 once TRBV6-5 TRBD1
TGCGCCAGCAGCTTGGGGATAACATCGGCCGGGGAGCTGTTTTTT CASSLGITSAGELFF TRBJ2-2 . TRBV5-1 .
TGTGCCAGCAGCTCCCGGGTAGCGCCGTCGCAACAGTACTTC CASSSRVAPSQQYF TRBJ2-7 . TRBV11-3 .
TGTGCCAGCAGCTTGGTAACTAGCGGGGGCAATGAGCAGTTCTTC CASSLVTSGGNEQFF TRBJ2-1 few TRBV5-6 TRBD2
TGTGCCAGCTCCCAGGGACAGGGGGCGACTAATGAAAAACTGTTTTTT CASSQGQGATNEKLFF TRBJ1-4 once TRBV18 TRBD1
TGTGCCAGCAGCTCAAGGACAAGGGAGACCCAGTACTTC CASSSRTRETQYF TRBJ2-5 . TRBV7-2 .
TGTGCCAGCAAGGGTGCGGGGTCCATGAATGAGCAGTTCTTC CASKGAGSMNEQFF TRBJ2-1 . TRBV28 .
TGTGCCAGCAGTCCAACGAACAGGCTAACCTACGAGCAGTACTTC CASSPTNRLTYEQYF TRBJ2-7 . TRBV6-5 .
TGTGCCAGCAGCCGGACAGTTAACACTGAAGCTTTCTTT CASSRTVNTEAFF TRBJ1-1 . TRBV7-9 .
TGCGCCAGCAGCTCATCGGGCGACTATGGCTACACCTTC CASSSSGDYGYTF TRBJ1-2 . TRBV5-1 .
TGCGCCAGCAGCCAAGATTACGGACTCACCGCGCAGTATTTT CASSQDYGLTAQYF TRBJ2-3 . TRBV4-1 .
TGTGCCTGGAGTGGGGACAGCCCCAATCAGCCCCAGCATTTT CAWSGDSPNQPQHF TRBJ1-5 . TRBV30 TRBD1
TGTGCCAGCAGCCCAGACACCCCCCACGAGCAGTACTTC CASSPDTPHEQYF TRBJ2-7 few TRBV9 .
TGCAGCGTGGACAGGGGTGGCACAGATACGCAGTATTTT CSVDRGGTDTQYF TRBJ2-3 . TRBV29-1 TRBD1
TGTGCCAGCAGAAGGGACAGCGGCATCAACACTGAAGCTTTCTTT CASRRDSGINTEAFF TRBJ1-1 . TRBV6-5 TRBD1
TGTGCCAGCAGCTTAGCGGGGGGGTCACCTAGAGGCATTCAGTACTTC CASSLAGGSPRGIQYF TRBJ2-4 . TRBV7-9 TRBD2
TGTGCCAGCAGCTTAATAGCAGGGGGGGTCAATCAGCCCCAGCATTTT CASSLIAGGVNQPQHF TRBJ1-5 . TRBV7-2 TRBD1
TGTGCCAGCAGAACTGGGACTAGCGGGGGGCTAGCCAAAAACATTCAGTACTTC CASRTGTSGGLAKNIQYF TRBJ2-4 . TRBV2 TRBD2
TGTGCCAGCAGCCCAATACTACAGGGAGGTAGGGGGCACGTCTTC CASSPILQGGRGHVF TRBJ2-1 . TRBV7-2 .
TGTGCCAGCAGCGCGCGGGACAGGGGAGGTGGGCAGCCCCAGCATTTT CASSARDRGGGQPQHF TRBJ1-5 . TRBV7-8 TRBD1
TGTGCCAGCAGCCCTCCGGGCAGCGAGAATGAAAAACTGTTTTTT CASSPPGSENEKLFF TRBJ1-4 few TRBV7-2 .
TGTGCCAGCTCACCTACATGGACGGTGGGGGAGCAGTACTTC CASSPTWTVGEQYF TRBJ2-7 few TRBV18 .
TGTGCCAGTAGTACGGGATCCTCTTATGGCTACACCTTC CASSTGSSYGYTF TRBJ1-2 . TRBV19 .
TGTGCCAGCAGCTTAAAAAGGCGGGGAGAGACCCAGTACTTC CASSLKRRGETQYF TRBJ2-5 . TRBV7-8 .
TGTGCCAGCAGTGAAATGGGACAGGTGAACACTGAAGCTTTCTTT CASSEMGQVNTEAFF TRBJ1-1 few TRBV2 TRBD1
TGCGCCACCTACCGGGACACCATGAACACTGAAGCTTTCTTT CATYRDTMNTEAFF TRBJ1-1 . TRBV5-1 .
TGTGCCACGTCCCTGGGGGGACTAGCATACGACGAGCAGTACTTC CATSLGGLAYDEQYF TRBJ2-7 . TRBV15 TRBD2
TGTGCCACCCGCCGGTGGACAGGGGATAACAATGAGCAGTTCTTC CATRRWTGDNNEQFF TRBJ2-1 . TRBV7-8 TRBD1
TGCGCCAGCAGCCTGACTAGCTACCAAGAGACCCAGTACTTC CASSLTSYQETQYF TRBJ2-5 . TRBV5-1 TRBD2
TGCGCCAGCAGCTCGGGGTGGGGAGGCACCGGGGAGCTGTTTTTT CASSSGWGGTGELFF TRBJ2-2 . TRBV5-1 .
TGCGCCAGCAGAATACGGGACAACACTGAAGCTTTCTTT CASRIRDNTEAFF TRBJ1-1 . TRBV5-1 .
TGTGCCAGCAGTGAGCAGGGATTCGCAGATACGCAGTATTTT CASSEQGFADTQYF TRBJ2-3 . TRBV2 .
TGTGCCAGCAGTGCGTGGGGGTTTAACAGGGACTCAAGCTCCTACGAGCAGTACTTC CASSAWGFNRDSSSYEQYF TRBJ2-7 . TRBV6-4 .
TGTGCCAGCAGAAGGACAGCTACTAACTATGGCTACACCTTC CASRRTATNYGYTF TRBJ1-2 . TRBV28 .
TGTGCCAGCAGTCGAGGACAGGGACGCTCCTACAATGAGCAGTTCTTC CASSRGQGRSYNEQFF TRBJ2-1 . TRBV6-6 TRBD1